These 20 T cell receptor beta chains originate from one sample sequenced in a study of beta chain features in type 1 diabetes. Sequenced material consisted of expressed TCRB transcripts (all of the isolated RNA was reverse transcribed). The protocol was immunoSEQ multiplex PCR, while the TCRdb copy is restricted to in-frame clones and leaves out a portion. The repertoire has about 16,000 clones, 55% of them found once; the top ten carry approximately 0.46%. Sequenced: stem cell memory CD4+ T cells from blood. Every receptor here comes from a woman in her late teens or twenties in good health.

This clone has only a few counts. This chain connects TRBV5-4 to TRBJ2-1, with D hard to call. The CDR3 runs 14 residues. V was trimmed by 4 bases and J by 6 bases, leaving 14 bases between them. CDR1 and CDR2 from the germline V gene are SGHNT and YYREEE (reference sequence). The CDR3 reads CASSTVPRSNEQFF. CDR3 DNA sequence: TGTGCCAGCAGCACGGTTCCGAGGAGCAATGAGCAGTTCTTC.

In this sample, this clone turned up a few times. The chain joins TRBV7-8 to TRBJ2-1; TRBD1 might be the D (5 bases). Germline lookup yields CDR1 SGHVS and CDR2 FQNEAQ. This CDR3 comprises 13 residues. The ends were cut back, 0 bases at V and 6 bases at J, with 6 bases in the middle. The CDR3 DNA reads TGTGCCAGCAGCTTAGCCAGGGTCAATGAGCAGTTCTTC. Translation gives CASSLARVNEQFF.

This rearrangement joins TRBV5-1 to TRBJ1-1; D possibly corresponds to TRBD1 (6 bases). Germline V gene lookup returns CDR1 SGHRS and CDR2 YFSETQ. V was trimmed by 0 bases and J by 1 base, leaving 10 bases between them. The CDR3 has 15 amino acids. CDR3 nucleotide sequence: TGCGCCAGCAGCTTGGTTCTGGGACAGAACACTGAAGCTTTCTTT. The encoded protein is CASSLVLGQNTEAFF.

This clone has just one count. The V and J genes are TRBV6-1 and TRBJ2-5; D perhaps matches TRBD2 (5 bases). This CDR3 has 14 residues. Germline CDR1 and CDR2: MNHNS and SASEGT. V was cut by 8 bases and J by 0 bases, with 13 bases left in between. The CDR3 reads CASRQDLHQETQYF. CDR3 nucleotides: TGTGCCAGCCGCCAGGACTTACACCAAGAGACCCAGTACTTC.

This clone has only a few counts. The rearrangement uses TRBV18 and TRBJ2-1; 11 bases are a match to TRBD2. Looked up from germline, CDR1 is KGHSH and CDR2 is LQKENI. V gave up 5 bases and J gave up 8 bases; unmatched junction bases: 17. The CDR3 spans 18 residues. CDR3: CASSLYSTSGADYYEQFF. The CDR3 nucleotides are TGTGCCAGCTCATTATACTCGACTAGCGGGGCTGATTATTATGAGCAGTTCTTC. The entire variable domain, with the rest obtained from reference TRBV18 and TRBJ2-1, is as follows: NAGVMQNPRHLVRRRGQEARLRCSPMKGHSHVYWYRQLPEEGLKFMVYLQKENIIDESGMPKERFSAEFPKEGPSILRIQQVVRGDSAAYFCASSLYSTSGADYYEQFFGPGTRLTVL.

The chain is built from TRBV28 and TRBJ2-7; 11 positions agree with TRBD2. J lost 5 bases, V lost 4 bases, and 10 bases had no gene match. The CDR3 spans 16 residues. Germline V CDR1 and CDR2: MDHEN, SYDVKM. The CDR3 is CASSSFSGRGWHEQYF. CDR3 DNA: TGTGCCAGCAGTTCCTTTAGCGGGAGGGGTTGGCACGAGCAGTACTTC.

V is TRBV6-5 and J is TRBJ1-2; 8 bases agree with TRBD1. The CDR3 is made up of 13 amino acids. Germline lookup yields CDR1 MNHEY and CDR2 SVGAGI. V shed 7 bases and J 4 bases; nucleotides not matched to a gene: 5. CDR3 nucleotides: TGTGCCAGCACCCCCGACAGGGGCTATGGCTACACCTTC. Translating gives CASTPDRGYGYTF.

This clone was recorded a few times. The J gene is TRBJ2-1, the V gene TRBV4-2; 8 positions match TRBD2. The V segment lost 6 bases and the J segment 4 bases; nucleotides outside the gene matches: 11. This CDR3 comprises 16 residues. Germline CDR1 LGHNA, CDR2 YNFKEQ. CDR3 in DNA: TGTGCCAGCAGAATAACGGAGGGACTAGGTTACAATGAGCAGTTCTTC. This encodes CASRITEGLGYNEQFF.

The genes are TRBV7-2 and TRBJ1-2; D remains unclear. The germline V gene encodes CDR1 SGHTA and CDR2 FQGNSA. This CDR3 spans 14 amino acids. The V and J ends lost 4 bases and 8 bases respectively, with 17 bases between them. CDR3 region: CASSSGRGAVGYTF. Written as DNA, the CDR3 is TGTGCCAGCAGCTCCGGGCGGGGAGCGGTGGGCTACACCTTC.

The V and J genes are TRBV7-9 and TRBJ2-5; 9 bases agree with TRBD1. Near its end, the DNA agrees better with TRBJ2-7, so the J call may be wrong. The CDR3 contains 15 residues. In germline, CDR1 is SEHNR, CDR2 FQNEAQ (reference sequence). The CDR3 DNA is TGTGCCAGCAGTCAGGGGGGGACAGGGTCCTACGAGCAGTACTTC. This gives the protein CASSQGGTGSYEQYF.

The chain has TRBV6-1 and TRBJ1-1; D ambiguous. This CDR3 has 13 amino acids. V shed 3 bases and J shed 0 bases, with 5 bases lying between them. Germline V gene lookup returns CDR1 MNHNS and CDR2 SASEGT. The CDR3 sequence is CASSDNMNTEAFF. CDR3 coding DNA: TGTGCCAGCAGTGATAACATGAACACTGAAGCTTTCTTT.

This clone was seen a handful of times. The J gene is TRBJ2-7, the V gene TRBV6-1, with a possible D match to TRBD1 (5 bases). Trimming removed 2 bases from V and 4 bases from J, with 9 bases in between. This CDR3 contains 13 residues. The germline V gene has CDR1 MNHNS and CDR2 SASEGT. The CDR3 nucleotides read TGTGCCAGCAGTGAATCTCCAGGGTACGAGCAGTACTTC. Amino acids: CASSESPGYEQYF.

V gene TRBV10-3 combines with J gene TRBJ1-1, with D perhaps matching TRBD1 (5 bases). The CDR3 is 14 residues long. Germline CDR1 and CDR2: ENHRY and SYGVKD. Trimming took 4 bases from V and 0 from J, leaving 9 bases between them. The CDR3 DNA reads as TGTGCCATCAGTGTCCAGGGCCTGAACACTGAAGCTTTCTTT. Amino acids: CAISVQGLNTEAFF.

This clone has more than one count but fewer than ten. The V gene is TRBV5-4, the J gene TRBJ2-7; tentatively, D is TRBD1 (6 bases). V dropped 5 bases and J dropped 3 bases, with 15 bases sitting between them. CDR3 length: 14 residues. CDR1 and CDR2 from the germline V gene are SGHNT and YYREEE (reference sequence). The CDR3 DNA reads TGTGCCAGCAGTCATACAGGGATAAGCTACGAGCAGTACTTC. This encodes CASSHTGISYEQYF.

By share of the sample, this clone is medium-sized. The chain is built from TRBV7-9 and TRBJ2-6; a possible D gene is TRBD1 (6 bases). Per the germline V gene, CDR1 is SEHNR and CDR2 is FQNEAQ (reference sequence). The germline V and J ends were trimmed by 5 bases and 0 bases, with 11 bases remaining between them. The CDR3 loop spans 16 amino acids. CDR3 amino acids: CASSLRGGSGANVLTF. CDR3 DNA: TGTGCCAGCAGCCTTCGAGGGGGCTCTGGGGCCAACGTCCTGACTTTC.

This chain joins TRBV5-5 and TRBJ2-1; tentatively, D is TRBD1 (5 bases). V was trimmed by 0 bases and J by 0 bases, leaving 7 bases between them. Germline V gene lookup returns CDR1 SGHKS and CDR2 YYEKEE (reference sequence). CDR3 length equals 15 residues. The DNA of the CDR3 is TGTGCCAGCAGCTTGGACAGGAGCTCCTACAATGAGCAGTTCTTC. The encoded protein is CASSLDRSSYNEQFF.

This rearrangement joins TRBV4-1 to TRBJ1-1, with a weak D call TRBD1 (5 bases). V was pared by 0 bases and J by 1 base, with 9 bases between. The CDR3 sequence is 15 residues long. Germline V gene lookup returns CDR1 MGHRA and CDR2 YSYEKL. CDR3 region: CASSQDRAANTEAFF. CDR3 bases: TGCGCCAGCAGCCAAGACAGGGCGGCGAACACTGAAGCTTTCTTT.

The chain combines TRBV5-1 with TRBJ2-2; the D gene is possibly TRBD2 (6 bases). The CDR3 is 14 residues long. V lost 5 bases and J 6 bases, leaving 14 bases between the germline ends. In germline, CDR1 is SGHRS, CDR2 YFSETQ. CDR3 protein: CASRKAGGSGELFF. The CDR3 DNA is TGCGCCAGCAGGAAAGCGGGTGGTTCCGGGGAGCTGTTTTTT.

The CDR3 coding sequence is TGTGCCAGCAGGAGGGACACGTCTACAGCTGAAGCTTTCTTT. Protein product: CASRRDTSTAEAFF. The V gene is TRBV6-1, the J gene TRBJ1-1; possible D gene TRBD1, 6 bases. The germline V gene encodes CDR1 MNHNS and CDR2 SASEGT. This CDR3 is built from 14 residues. Trimming took 6 bases from V and 6 from J, leaving 17 bases between them.

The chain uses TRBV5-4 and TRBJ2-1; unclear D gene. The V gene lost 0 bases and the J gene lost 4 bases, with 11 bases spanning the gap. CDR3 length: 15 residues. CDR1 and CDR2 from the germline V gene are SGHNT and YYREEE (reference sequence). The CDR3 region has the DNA TGTGCCAGCAGCTTGGCGCAGATGCCATACAATGAGCAGTTCTTC. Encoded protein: CASSLAQMPYNEQFF.